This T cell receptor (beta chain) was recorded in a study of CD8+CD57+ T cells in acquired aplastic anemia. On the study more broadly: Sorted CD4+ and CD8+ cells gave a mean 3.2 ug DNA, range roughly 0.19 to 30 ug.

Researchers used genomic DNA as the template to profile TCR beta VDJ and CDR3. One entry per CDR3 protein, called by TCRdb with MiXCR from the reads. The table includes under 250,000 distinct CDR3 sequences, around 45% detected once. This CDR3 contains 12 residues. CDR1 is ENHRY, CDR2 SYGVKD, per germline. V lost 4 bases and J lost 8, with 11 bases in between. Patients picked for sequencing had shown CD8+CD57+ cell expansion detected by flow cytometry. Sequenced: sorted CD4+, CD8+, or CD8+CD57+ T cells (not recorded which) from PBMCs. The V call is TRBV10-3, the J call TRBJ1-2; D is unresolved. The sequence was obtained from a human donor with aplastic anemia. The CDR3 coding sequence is TGTGCCATCAGTGCGGGGAAGGCAGGCTACACCTTC. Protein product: CAISAGKAGYTF.